This entry lists 2 T cell receptor beta chains sequenced from one sample in a study of identical twins. MiXCR was run by TCRdb on the 5' RACE reads, yielding one entry per CDR3 protein. The sample has a few hundred thousand distinct CDR3 sequences; over 8.5% are singletons. These data also featured in a second study, about yellow fever vaccine responses in identical twins.

Sequencing was done on a sample of PBMCs. The receptor set was obtained from a woman aged 18-35 years in good health.

There are many counts of this clonotype. J is TRBJ2-5 and V is TRBV12-3 or TRBV12-4, with 8 bases lining up with TRBD2. The V segment lost 6 bases and the J segment 5 bases; nucleotides outside the gene matches: 8. The CDR3 loop spans 14 amino acids. The CDR3 is CASSPGGARETQYF. The CDR3 DNA reads TGTGCCAGCAGCCCCGGGGGGGCTCGTGAGACCCAGTACTTC.

This sequence joins TRBV6-1 and TRBJ2-2, with D perhaps matching TRBD1 (5 bases). Trimming took off 9 bases at V and 0 bases at J, with 14 bases between the two ends. In germline, CDR1 is MNHNS, CDR2 SASEGT. CDR3 size: 15 residues. In nucleotides, the CDR3 is TGTGCCAGTGCGCCCGGACACGCGAACACCGGGGAGCTGTTTTTT. This encodes CASAPGHANTGELFF.